This T cell receptor beta chain was obtained from a study of OX40 agonist ivuxolimab in advanced cancers. Sequencing used immunoSEQ multiplex PCR; TCRdb keeps in-frame clones, though not all of them. The data hold some 66,000 clones, with roughly 91% observed a single time. The CDR3 consists of 13 residues. In germline, CDR1 is SGHRS, CDR2 YFSETQ. Deletions cut 3 bases from V and 0 bases from J, with 6 bases between. The sample here was CD4+ or CD8+ T cells sorted from blood, taken in a trial of the OX40 agonist ivuxolimab. This clonotype originated in an adult with an advanced solid tumor such as melanoma, head and neck, liver or kidney cancer. V usage is TRBV5-1 and J usage is TRBJ2-5; D unresolved. This chain's CDR3 is CASSSYDQETQYF. Written as DNA, the CDR3 is TGCGCCAGCAGCTCATATGACCAAGAGACCCAGTACTTC.